This T cell receptor beta chain was documented in a study of EBV T-cell therapy then PD-1 blockade in nasopharyngeal carcinoma. Germline V gives CDR1 PRHDT, CDR2 FYEKMQ (reference sequence). CDR3 length equals 17 residues. Trimming left V 0 bases short and J 0 bases short, with 14 bases between. Generated by immunoSEQ multiplex PCR, the TCRdb table keeps only in-frame clones and is missing some. Seen here are about 14,000 clones, 80% to 90% observed once, and the top ten hold 25% to 35%. A remark on this clone: Its specificity is unknown.

Treatment defined: AdE1-LMPpoly-expanded autologous EBV-specific T-cell therapy followed by anti-PD-1 nivolumab. This specimen was CD8+ T cells from blood, taken around day 100 from a patient whose treatment included autologous EBV-specific T cells and nivolumab. V gene TRBV13 combines with J gene TRBJ1-2; tentative D call: TRBD1 (5 bases). The TCR sequence derives from a man aged 40-49 years with nasopharyngeal carcinoma. The CDR3 reads CASSLGNFLGANYGYTF. The DNA for the CDR3 is TGTGCCAGCAGCTTAGGTAACTTCCTAGGGGCTAACTATGGCTACACCTTC.